A selection of T cell receptor beta chains follows, all from one sample in a study of identical twins. TCRdb redid the calling of the 5' RACE reads with MiXCR, one entry per CDR3 protein. The table has about 210,000 distinct CDR3 sequences, over 8% seen once. The sample was memory (CD45RO+) T cells sorted from blood. The receptors stem from a woman between 18 and 29 years old in good health. CDR3s include the opening cysteine and the closing phenylalanine or tryptophan. Each record gives: clone size, V gene, CDR3 protein. Rows give clone size only sometimes, using once, few, many, or a class for an expanded clone.

many	TRBV20-1	CSARVTGRGYEQYF
few	TRBV7-9	CASSLYGADTGELFF
few	TRBV20-1	CSAATAVNQPQHF
NA	TRBV27	CASKNRAKMEQYF
NA	TRBV20-1	CSARIVGSGALGEQFF
many	TRBV5-1	CASSLAQVENEQFF
many	TRBV20-1	CSARANTEAFF
many	TRBV5-6	CASSIRDHGYTF
few	TRBV12-3/TRBV12-4	CASKPAGVWEQYF
few	TRBV11-1	CASSLQDWRSAAHHEQYF
few	TRBV15	CATSNRGHGETQYF
many	TRBV7-2	CASSLDGKVNIQYF
few	TRBV7-2	CASSLGAGGSSYEQYF
NA	TRBV5-1	CASSSTGETDTQYF
few	TRBV20-1	CSARDVQGIRSYEQYF
few	TRBV4-2	CASGGGATYNEQFF
few	TRBV2	CAGRDLGGYTF
few	TRBV10-3	CAISGEDEKLFF
NA	TRBV5-1	CASNREGAGGTDTQYF
few	TRBV20-1	CSARDRRTGTTGELFF
few	TRBV2	CASRETGRGRLTRAYEQYF
few	TRBV6-5	CASSYSRGTEAFF
few	TRBV12-3/TRBV12-4	CASSFIAGYNEQFF
NA	TRBV10-3	CAISESMGGTEAFF
few	TRBV12-3/TRBV12-4	CASSLGRTGNYGYTF
few	TRBV6-1	CASSTISGGQGSPYEQYF
many	TRBV24-1	CATSDKLAGADEQFF
NA	TRBV7-9	CASSHYGGTGVFNEQFF
NA	TRBV5-1	CASSYVGGSDTQYF
few	TRBV7-2	CASSPRTFSNQPQHF
NA	TRBV5-1	CASPQGSHTEAFF
few	TRBV7-9	CASSLTGSRREFF
few	TRBV14	CASSPPTPQYEQFF
NA	TRBV19	CASSIGGTVAEAFF
NA	TRBV12-3/TRBV12-4	CASRGSGTEAFF
NA	TRBV7-2	CASTQDSFTDTQYF
few	TRBV9	CASTGLTGTDTQYF
NA	TRBV9	CASSVGGGRSSYEQYF
NA	TRBV21-1	CASTDDGGYGYTF
many	TRBV7-2	CASSYGGRQPQHF
many	TRBV12-3/TRBV12-4	CASSLGTVPTNEKLFF
NA	TRBV15	CATSSETGGNSPLHF
few	TRBV9	CASSNGQPNTGELFF
NA	TRBV4-3	CASSKAGENEQFF
few	TRBV7-2	CASSLLGLAGNNEQFF
NA	TRBV5-1	CASSLEQPSEQYF
many	TRBV20-1	CSAIPSWETQYF
many	TRBV6-5	CASSYSSRPMIEQYF
few	TRBV29-1	CSGGQHKETQYF
few	TRBV7-2	CASSPGTGVQGYTF
many	TRBV7-8	CASSHSRTLKSYEQYF
many	TRBV11-2	CASSLWTEQFF
NA	TRBV2	CTSRPGTRISTYNEQFF
NA	TRBV3-1	CASSSRTDTYEQYF